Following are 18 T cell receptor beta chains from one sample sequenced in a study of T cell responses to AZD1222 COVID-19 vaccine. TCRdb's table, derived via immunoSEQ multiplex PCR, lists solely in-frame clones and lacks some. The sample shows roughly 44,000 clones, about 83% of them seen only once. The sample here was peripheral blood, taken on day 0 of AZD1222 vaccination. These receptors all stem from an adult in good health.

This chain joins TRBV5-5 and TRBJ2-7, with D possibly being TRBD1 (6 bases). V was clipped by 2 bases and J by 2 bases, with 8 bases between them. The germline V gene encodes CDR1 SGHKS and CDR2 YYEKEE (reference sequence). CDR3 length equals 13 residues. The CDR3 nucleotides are TGTGCCAGCAGCTTTGCAGGGGCCTACGAGCAGTACTTC. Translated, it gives CASSFAGAYEQYF.

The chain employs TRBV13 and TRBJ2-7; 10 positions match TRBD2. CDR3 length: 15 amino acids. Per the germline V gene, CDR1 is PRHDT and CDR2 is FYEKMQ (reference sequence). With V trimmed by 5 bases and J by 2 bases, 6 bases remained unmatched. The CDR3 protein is CASSTRTSGPYEQYF. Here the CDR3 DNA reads TGTGCCAGCAGCACCCGGACTAGCGGCCCCTACGAGCAGTACTTC.

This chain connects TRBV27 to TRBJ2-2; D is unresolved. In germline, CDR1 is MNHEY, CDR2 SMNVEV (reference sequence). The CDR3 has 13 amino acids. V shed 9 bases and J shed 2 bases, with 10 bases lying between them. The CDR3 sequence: CASLMGNTGELFF. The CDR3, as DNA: TGTGCCAGTTTAATGGGTAACACCGGGGAGCTGTTTTTT.

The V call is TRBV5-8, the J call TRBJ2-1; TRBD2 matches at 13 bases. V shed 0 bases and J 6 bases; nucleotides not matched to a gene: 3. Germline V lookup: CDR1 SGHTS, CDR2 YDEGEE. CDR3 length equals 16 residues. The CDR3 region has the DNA TGTGCCAGCAGCTTGGTAGGGACTAGCGGGACCAATGAGCAGTTCTTC. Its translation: CASSLVGTSGTNEQFF.

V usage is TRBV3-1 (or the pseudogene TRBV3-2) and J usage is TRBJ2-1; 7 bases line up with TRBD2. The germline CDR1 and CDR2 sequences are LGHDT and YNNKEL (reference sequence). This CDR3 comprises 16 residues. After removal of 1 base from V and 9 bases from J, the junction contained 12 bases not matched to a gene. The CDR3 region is CASSQVSSGIHGEQFF. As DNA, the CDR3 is TGTGCCAGCAGCCAAGTTTCTAGCGGCATCCACGGTGAGCAGTTCTTC.

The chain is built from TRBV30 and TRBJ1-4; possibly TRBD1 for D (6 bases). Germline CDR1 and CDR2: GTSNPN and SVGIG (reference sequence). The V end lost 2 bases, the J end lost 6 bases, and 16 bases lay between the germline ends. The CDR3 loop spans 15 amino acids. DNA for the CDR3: TGTGCCTGGAGTCTCCAGCCAGGGGCGGATGAAAAACTGTTTTTT. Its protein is CAWSLQPGADEKLFF. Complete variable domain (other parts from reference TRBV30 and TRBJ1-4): SQTIHQWPATLVQPVGSPLSLECTVEGTSNPNLYWYRQAAGRGLQLLFYSVGIGQISSEVPQNLSASRPQDRQFILSSKKLLLSDSGFYLCAWSLQPGADEKLFFGSGTQLSVL.

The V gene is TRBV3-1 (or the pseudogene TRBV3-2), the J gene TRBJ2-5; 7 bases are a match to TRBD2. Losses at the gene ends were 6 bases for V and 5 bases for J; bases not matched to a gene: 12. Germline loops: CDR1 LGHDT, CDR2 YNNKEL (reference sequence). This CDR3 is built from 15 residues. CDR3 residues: CASREAGRGGETQYF. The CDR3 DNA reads TGTGCCAGCAGGGAAGCGGGGAGAGGTGGGGAGACCCAGTACTTC.

The CDR3 coding sequence is TGCGCCAGCAGCCAAGCTCAGGGGGACAGGTTGCCCCAGCATTTT. It specifies CASSQAQGDRLPQHF. The rearrangement joins TRBV4-1 to TRBJ1-5; 8 bases agree with TRBD1. V lost 1 base to trimming and J lost 9 bases; unmatched junction nucleotides: 8. Germline loops: CDR1 MGHRA, CDR2 YSYEKL. The CDR3 spans 15 residues.

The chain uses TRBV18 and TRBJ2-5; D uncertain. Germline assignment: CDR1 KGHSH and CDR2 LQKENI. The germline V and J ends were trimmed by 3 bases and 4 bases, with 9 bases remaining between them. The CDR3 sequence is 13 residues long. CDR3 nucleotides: TGTGCCAGCTCACCCCCGATGGGAGAGACCCAGTACTTC. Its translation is CASSPPMGETQYF.

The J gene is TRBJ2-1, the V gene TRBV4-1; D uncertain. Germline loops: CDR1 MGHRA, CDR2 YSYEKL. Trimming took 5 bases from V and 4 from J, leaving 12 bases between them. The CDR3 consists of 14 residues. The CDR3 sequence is CASSVGNSYNEQFF. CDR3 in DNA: TGCGCCAGCAGCGTCGGAAACTCTTACAATGAGCAGTTCTTC.

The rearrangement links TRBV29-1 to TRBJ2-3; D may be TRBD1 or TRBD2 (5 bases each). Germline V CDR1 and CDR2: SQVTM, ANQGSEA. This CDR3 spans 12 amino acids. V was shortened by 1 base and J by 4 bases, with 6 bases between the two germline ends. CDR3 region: CSVEGGADTQYF. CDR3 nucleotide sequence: TGCAGCGTTGAAGGAGGGGCAGATACGCAGTATTTT.

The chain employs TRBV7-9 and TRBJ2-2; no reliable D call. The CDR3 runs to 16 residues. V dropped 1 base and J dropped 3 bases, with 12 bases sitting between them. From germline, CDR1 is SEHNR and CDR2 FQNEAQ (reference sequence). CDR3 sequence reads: CASSLGQPRDTGELFF. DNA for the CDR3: TGTGCCAGCAGCTTAGGGCAGCCGCGAGACACCGGGGAGCTGTTTTTT.

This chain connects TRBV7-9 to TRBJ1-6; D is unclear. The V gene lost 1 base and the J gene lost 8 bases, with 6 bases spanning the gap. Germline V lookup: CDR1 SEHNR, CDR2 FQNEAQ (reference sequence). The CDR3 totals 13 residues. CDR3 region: CASSLEVHSPLHF. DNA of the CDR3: TGTGCCAGCAGCTTAGAAGTACATTCACCCCTCCACTTT.

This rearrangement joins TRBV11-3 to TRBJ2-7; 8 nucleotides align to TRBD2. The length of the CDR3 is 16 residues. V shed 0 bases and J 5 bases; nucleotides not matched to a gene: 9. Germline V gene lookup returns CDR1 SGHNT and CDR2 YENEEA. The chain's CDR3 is CASSLDGREGNDEQYF. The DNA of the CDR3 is TGTGCCAGCAGCTTAGATGGACGGGAGGGTAATGACGAGCAGTACTTC. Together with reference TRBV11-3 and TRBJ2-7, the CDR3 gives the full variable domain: EAGVVQSPRYKIIEKKQPVAFWCNPISGHNTLYWYLQNLGQGPELLIRYENEEAVDDSQLPKDRFSAERLKGVDSTLKIQPAELGDSAVYLCASSLDGREGNDEQYFGPGTRLTVT.

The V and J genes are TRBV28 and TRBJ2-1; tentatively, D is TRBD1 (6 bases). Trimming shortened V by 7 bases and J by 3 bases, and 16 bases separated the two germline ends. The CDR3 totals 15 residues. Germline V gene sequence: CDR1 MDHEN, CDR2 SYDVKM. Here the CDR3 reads CASKRSGHYYNEQFF. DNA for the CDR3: TGTGCCAGCAAAAGGTCGGGACACTACTACAATGAGCAGTTCTTC.

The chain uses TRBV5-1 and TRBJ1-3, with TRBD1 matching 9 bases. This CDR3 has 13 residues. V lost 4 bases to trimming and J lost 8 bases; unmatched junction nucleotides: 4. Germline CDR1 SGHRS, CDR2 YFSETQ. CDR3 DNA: TGCGCCAGCAGCCGGACAGGGGAGGACACCATATATTTT. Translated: CASSRTGEDTIYF.

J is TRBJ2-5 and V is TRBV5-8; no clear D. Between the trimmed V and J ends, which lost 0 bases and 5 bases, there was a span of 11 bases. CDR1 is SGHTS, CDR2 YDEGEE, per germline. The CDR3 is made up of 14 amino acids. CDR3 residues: CASSLGHAKETQYF. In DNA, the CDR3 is TGTGCCAGCAGCTTGGGTCATGCGAAGGAGACCCAGTACTTC.

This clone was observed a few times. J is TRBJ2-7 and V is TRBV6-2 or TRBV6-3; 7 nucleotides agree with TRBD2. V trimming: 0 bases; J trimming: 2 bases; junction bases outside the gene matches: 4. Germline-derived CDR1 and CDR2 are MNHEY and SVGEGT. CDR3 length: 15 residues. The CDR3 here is CASSYSLAATYEQYF. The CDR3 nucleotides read TGTGCCAGCAGTTACTCCCTAGCGGCCACCTACGAGCAGTACTTC.